What follows are 5 T cell receptor beta chains derived from one specimen sequenced in a study of T cells after yellow fever vaccination (dated by TCRdb to the late 2010s). Library generation was performed with 5' RACE. The reads were generated on an Illumina HiSeq 2500. Starting from the raw public reads, TCRdb applied fastp trimming at Q25, assembled clones with MiXCR and retained in-frame beta chains. Duplicate CDR3 protein sequences are folded into a single record with the most common DNA and genes. In all, the sample holds approximately 4,300 distinct CDR3 sequences, and 3.5% to 4.5% of those were seen once. The ten largest account for more than 50% of the sample. This sample's treatment or condition label indicates: live attenuated yellow fever vaccine strain. Here the sequenced sample was PBMCs, either bulk or a sorted T-cell subset (CD4+, CD8+, memory, or dextramer-sorted; not recorded which), taken 15 days after the yellow fever booster vaccination. These receptors came from a man aged 25-45 years who received the YFV17D yellow fever vaccine.

Ten or more counts support this clonotype. The chain employs TRBV2 and TRBJ2-1; 10 nucleotides agree with TRBD2. CDR1 is SNHLY and CDR2 is FYNNEI in the germline V gene. The CDR3 is made up of 15 amino acids. With V trimmed by 8 bases and J by 8 bases, 12 bases remained unmatched. The CDR3 reads CASGLGLAGVYEQFF. The CDR3 nucleotides are TGTGCCAGCGGACTGGGGCTAGCGGGAGTTTATGAGCAGTTCTTC.

This clonotype was detected many times. The rearrangement joins TRBV7-2 to TRBJ1-1; TRBD1 matches 7 bases. The CDR3 consists of 13 residues. The junction had 3 bases not matched to a gene; V was cut back by 3 bases and J by 5 bases. The V gene's germline CDR1 is SGHTA and CDR2 FQGNSA. Here the CDR3 reads CASSFQGGTEAFF. The CDR3 region has the DNA TGTGCCAGCAGCTTTCAGGGGGGGACTGAAGCTTTCTTT.

This chain connects TRBV5-6 to TRBJ2-1; D not certain. Trimming cost V 4 bases and J 10 bases, with 12 bases left between them. Germline V CDR1 and CDR2: SGHDT, YYEEEE. This CDR3 has 12 residues. The CDR3, as DNA: TGTGCCAGCAGCCCTGGGATAGGGGAGCAGTTCTTC. Its translation: CASSPGIGEQFF.

This clonotype was seen ten or more times. The chain combines TRBV28 with TRBJ1-6; D may be TRBD1 (5 bases). The CDR3 runs 13 residues. CDR1 and CDR2 from the germline V gene are MDHEN and SYDVKM. V shed 4 bases and J shed 10 bases, with 11 bases lying between them. The CDR3 nucleotides read TGTGCCAGCAGTTGGAGCAGGGAATCACCCCTCCACTTT. Protein product: CASSWSRESPLHF.

This clonotype was detected many times. This sequence joins TRBV19 and TRBJ2-7; 12 nucleotides agree with TRBD2. Trimming cost V 8 bases and J 4 bases; bases outside gene matches: 6. CDR1 and CDR2 from the germline V gene are LNHDA and SQIVND (reference sequence). The CDR3 has 14 residues. The CDR3 sequence: CASAQLAGGYEQYF. The CDR3 DNA reads TGTGCCAGTGCTCAACTAGCGGGAGGTTACGAGCAGTACTTC.